The sequence of this T cell receptor beta chain was determined in a study of cytomegalovirus exposure and HLA in healthy donors. Germline V gene lookup returns CDR1 MNHNS and CDR2 SASEGT. Trimming stripped 1 base from V and 3 bases from J, with 7 bases between. The CDR3 extends over 13 amino acids. This clone was counted a single time. The table came from immunoSEQ multiplex PCR; TCRdb's copy has only in-frame clones and leaves some out. The sample records over 200,000 clones, approximately 86% being singletons. The receptor was derived from a woman under 30 in good health and CMV-seronegative. Source material: PBMCs. V is TRBV6-1 and J is TRBJ2-7; D not resolved. The CDR3 protein is CASSEVSGYEQYF. The CDR3 region has the DNA TGTGCCAGCAGTGAAGTCTCAGGCTACGAGCAGTACTTC.